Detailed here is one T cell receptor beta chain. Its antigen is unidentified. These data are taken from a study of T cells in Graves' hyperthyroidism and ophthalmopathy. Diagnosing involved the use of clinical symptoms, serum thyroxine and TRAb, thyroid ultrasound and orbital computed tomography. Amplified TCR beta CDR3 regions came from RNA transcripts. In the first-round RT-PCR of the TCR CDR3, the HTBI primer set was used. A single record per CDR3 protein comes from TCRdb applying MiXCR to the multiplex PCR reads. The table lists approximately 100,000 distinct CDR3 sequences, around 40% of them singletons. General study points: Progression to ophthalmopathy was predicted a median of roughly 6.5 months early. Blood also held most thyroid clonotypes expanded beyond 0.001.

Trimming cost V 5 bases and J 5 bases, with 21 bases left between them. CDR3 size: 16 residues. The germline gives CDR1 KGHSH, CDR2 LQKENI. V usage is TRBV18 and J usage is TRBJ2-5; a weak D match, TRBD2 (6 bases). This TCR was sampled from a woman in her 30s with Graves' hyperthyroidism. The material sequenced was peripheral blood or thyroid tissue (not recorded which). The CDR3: CASSRQLASTGETQYF. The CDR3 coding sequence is TGTGCCAGCTCAAGACAACTAGCCTCTACTGGGGAGACCCAGTACTTC. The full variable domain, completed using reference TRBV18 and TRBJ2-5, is NAGVMQNPRHLVRRRGQEARLRCSPMKGHSHVYWYRQLPEEGLKFMVYLQKENIIDESGMPKERFSAEFPKEGPSILRIQQVVRGDSAAYFCASSRQLASTGETQYFGPGTRLLVL.